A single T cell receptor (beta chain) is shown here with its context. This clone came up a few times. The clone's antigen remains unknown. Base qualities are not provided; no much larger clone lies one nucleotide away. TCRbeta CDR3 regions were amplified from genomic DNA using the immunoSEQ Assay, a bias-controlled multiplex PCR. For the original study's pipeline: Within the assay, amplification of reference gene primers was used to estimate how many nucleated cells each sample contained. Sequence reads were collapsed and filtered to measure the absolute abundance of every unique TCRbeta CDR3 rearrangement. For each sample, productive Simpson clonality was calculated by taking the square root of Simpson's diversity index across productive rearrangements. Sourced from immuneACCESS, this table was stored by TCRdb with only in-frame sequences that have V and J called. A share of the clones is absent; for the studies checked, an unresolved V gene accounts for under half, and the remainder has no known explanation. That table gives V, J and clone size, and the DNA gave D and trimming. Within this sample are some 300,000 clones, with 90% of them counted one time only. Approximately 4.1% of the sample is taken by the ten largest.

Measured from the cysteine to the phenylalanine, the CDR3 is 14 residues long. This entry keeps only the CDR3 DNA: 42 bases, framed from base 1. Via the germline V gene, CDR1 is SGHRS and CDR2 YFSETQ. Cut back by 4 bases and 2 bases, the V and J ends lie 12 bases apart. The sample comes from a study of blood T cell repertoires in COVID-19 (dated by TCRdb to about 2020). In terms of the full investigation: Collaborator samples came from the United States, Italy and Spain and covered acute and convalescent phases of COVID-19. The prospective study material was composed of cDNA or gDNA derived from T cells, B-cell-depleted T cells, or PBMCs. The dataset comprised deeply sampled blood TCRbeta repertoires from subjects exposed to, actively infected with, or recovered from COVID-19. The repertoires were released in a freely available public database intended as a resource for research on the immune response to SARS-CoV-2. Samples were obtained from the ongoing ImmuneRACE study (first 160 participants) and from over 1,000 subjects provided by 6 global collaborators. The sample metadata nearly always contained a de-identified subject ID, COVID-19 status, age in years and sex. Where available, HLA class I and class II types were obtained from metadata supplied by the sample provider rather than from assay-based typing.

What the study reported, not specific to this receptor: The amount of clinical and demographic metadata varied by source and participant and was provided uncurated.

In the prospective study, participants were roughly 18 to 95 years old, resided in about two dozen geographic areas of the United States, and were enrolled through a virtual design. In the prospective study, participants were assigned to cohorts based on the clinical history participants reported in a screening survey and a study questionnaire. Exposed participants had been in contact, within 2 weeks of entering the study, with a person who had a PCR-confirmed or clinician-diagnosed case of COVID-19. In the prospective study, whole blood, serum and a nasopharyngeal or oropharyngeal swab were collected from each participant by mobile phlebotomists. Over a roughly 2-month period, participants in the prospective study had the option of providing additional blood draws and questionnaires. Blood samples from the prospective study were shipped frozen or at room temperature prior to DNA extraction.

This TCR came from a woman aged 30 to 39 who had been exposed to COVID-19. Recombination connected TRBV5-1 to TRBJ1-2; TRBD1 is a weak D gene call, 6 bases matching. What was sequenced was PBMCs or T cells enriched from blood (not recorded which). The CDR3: CASSPDRPNYGYTF. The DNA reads TGCGCCAGCAGCCCAGACAGGCCGAACTATGGCTACACCTTC.